This TCR beta chain was found in a study of breast tumors, draining lymph nodes, adjacent tissues. TCRdb independently ran MiXCR on the multiplex PCR reads; one entry per CDR3 protein. The sample consists of about 20,000 distinct CDR3 sequences, over 40% of them appearing once. Findings and caveats of the study: Luminal-like breast cancer showed significantly greater tumor-nontumor repertoire similarity than basal-like breast cancer did. Tumor repertoires ranked between lymph nodes and nontumor tissue in diversity, with V and J gene preferences.

About this clonotype: Its antigen is currently unknown.

The sequenced material came from breast tumor tissue. The TCR sequence derives from a female donor with breast cancer. Some clones in this sample may be carry-over from other donors' samples.

The CDR3 loop reads CASSLAGQGGSPLHF. As DNA, the CDR3 is TGTGCCAGCAGCTTGGCCGGGCAGGGAGGTTCACCCCTCCACTTT. This chain uses TRBV12-3 or TRBV12-4 with TRBJ1-6; weak D call: TRBD1 (5 bases). The CDR3 length is 15 residues. V lost 6 bases and J 9 bases, leaving 18 bases between the germline ends.